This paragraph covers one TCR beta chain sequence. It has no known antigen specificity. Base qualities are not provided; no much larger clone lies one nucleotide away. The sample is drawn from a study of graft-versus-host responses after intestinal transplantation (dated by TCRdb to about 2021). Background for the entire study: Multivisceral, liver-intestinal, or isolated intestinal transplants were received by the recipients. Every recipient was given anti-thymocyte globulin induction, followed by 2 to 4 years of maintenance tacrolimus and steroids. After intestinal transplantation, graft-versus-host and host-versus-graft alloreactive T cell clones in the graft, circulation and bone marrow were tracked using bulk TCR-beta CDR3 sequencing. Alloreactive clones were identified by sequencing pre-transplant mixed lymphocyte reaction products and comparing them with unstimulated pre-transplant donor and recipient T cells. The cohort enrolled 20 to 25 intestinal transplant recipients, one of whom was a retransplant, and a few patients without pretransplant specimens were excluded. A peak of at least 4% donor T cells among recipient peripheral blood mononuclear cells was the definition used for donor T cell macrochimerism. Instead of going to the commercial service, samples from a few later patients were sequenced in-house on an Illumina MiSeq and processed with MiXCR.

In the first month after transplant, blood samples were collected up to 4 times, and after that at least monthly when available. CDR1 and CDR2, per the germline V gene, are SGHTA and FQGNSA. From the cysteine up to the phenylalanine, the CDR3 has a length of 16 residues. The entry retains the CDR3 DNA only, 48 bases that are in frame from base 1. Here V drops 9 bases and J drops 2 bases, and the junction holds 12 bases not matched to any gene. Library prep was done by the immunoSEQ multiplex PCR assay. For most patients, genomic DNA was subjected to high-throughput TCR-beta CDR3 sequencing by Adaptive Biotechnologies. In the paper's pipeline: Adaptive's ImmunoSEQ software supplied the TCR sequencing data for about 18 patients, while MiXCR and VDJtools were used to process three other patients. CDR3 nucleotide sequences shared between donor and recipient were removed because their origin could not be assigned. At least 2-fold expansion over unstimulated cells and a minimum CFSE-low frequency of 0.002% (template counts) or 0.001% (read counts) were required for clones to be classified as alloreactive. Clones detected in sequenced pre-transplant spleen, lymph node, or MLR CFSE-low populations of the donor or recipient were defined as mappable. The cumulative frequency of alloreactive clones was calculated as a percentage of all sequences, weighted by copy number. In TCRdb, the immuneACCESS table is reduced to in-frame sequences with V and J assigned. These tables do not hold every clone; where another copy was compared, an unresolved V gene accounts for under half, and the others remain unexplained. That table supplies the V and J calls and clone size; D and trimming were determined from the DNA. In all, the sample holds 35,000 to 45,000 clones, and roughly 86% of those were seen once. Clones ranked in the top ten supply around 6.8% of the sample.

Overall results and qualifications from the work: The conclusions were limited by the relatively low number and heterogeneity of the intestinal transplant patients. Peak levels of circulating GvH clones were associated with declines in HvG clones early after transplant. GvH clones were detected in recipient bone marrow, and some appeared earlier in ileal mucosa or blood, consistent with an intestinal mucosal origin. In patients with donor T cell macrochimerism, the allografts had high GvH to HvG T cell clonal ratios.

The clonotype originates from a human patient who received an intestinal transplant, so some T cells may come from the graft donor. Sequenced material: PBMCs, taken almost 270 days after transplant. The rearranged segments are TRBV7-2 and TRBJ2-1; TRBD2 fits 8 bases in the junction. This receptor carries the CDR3 CASAGGIVPAYNEQFF. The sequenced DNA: TGTGCCAGTGCGGGGGGCATCGTACCTGCCTACAATGAGCAGTTCTTC.